This T cell receptor (beta chain) was observed in a study of cytomegalovirus exposure and HLA in healthy donors. General study points: An ancestry cluster, one associated with Asian ancestry, reportedly showed fewer N-insertions than the approximately 650-donor mean in a later analysis.

This PCR relied on a set of 60 Vbeta primers and 13 Jbeta primers. Measured with immunoSEQ multiplex PCR; TCRdb has only the in-frame clones, and not every one. The table for this sample gives approximately 110,000 clones. A note on this clone: Its antigen is not identified. Compared with germline, one end of the junction differs, possibly owing to a read error.

Germline-derived CDR1 and CDR2 are SGHRS and YFSETQ. This CDR3 comprises 13 residues. This sequence was found in a man aged 18 to 29 in good health and CMV-seronegative. The rearrangement links TRBV5-1 to TRBJ2-7, with 10 bases lining up with TRBD1. Sequenced sample: PBMCs. The CDR3 sequence: CASSLDLPGQGSF. The CDR3 nucleotides are TGCGCCAGCAGCTTGGATCTTCCGGGACAGGGGAGCTTC.